This T cell receptor (beta chain) stems from a study of healthy donors' naive CD4 and CD8 T cells. A linear amplification protocol produced the TCR libraries from 500 ng of total RNA. Each CDR3 protein gets one entry after TCRdb re-called the reads with MiXCR. This sample yields roughly 200,000 distinct CDR3 sequences, of which around 70% are seen a single time; 2% to 2.5% belongs to the top ten. This CDR3 spans 15 amino acids. Germline CDR1 is SGHDT and CDR2 is YYEEEE. V lost 4 bases to trimming and J lost 8 bases, with 16 bases between them. Naive T cells were sorted: CD4+CD8-CD45RO-CD45RA+ for CD4+, CD8+CD4-CD45RA+CD27bright for CD8+.

The rearrangement joins TRBV5-6 to TRBJ1-6; weak D call: TRBD1 (5 bases). The sequencing sample was made of naive CD4+ and CD8+ T cells sorted from blood, pooled from several donors. The sequence came from a pool of human donors in good health; the sample pools cells from several healthy donors. CDR3: CASSQDAGIYSPLHF. Here the CDR3 DNA reads TGTGCCAGCAGCCAAGACGCAGGGATATATTCACCCCTCCACTTT.